This T cell receptor beta chain was documented in a study of blood T cell repertoires in COVID-19 (dated by TCRdb to 2018 to 2020). Concerning the study at large: Samples from collaborators originated in the United States, Italy and Spain and spanned both the acute and convalescent phases of COVID-19. Sample metadata almost always included a de-identified subject ID, COVID-19 status, age in years and sex. The prospective study material was composed of cDNA or gDNA derived from T cells, B-cell-depleted T cells, or PBMCs. Where available, HLA class I and class II types were obtained from metadata supplied by the sample provider rather than from assay-based typing. The repertoires were made available in a free public database intended to serve as a resource for research on the immune response to SARS-CoV-2. Samples were obtained from the ongoing ImmuneRACE study (first 160 participants) and from over a thousand subjects provided by 6 global collaborators. Deeply sampled blood TCRbeta repertoires from subjects exposed to, actively infected with, or recovered from COVID-19 were included in the dataset. Study-level results and caveats: Clinical and demographic metadata were provided uncurated, with the amount varying by source and participant.

A second Seattle source provided samples from volunteer blood donors who had recovered from COVID-19. Whole blood was collected in K2EDTA tubes by collaborating institutions according to the institutions' own protocols. For TCRbeta analysis, collaborators shipped samples in one of three forms: frozen whole blood, isolated PBMCs, or DNA extracted from either of those sample types. TCRbeta CDR3 regions were amplified from genomic DNA using the immunoSEQ Assay, a bias-controlled multiplex PCR. The source study handled its data this way. The number of nucleated cells in each sample was estimated from the amplification of reference gene primers within the assay. To quantify the absolute abundance of each unique TCRbeta CDR3 rearrangement, sequence reads were collapsed and filtered. For each sample, productive Simpson clonality was calculated as the square root of Simpson's diversity index over productive rearrangements. TCRdb took over this immuneACCESS table, retaining in-frame rearrangements with V and J assigned. Such tables are incomplete; in checked studies, under half of the missing clones stem from an unresolved V gene, and the remainder is unexplained. V and J calls and clone size are given by that table; D and trimming were obtained from the DNA. For this sample there are 220,000 or so clones; more than 75% appear just once. 2.5% to 3.5% of the sample is held by the ten biggest clonotypes.

The germline V gene (reference sequence) yields SGHKS for CDR1 and YYEKEE for CDR2. Relative to germline, V is missing 2 bases and J is missing 2 bases, with 1 base of the junction outside any gene match. From cysteine to phenylalanine, the CDR3 is 15 amino acids long. The read is trimmed to its CDR3 DNA, 45 bases read in frame from base 1. Comments on this clone: Its antigen is not yet known. The input lacks base qualities; no much larger clone sits a single base away.

The V and J genes are TRBV5-5 and TRBJ2-1, and 10 junctional nucleotides match TRBD2. The sequence derives from a man over 45 who had recovered from COVID-19. The sequenced sample was peripheral blood. The DNA reads TGTGCCAGCAGCTTTCTAGCGGGAGCCTACAATGAGCAGTTCTTC. This encodes CASSFLAGAYNEQFF. The CDR3 plus the reference TRBV5-5 and TRBJ2-1 genes for the other parts give the full variable domain: DAGVTQSPTHLIKTRGQQVTLRCSPISGHKSVSWYQQVLGQGPQFIFQYYEKEERGRGNFPDRFSARQFPNYSSELNVNALLLGDSALYLCASSFLAGAYNEQFFGPGTRLTVL.